This T cell receptor (beta chain) was retrieved from a study of blood T cell repertoires in COVID-19. Measured with immunoSEQ multiplex PCR; TCRdb has only the in-frame clones, and not every one. Among 70,000 to 90,000 clones listed, about 82% were seen once. It was during active infection that Seattle patients were enrolled and then longitudinally followed. CDR3 size: 15 residues. Germline V gene data show CDR1 as MNHEY and CDR2 as SMNVEV (reference sequence). V lost 1 base, J lost 1 base, and 3 bases stayed unmatched. V gene TRBV27 combines with J gene TRBJ2-7; 8 bases fit TRBD1. The sample was peripheral blood. The origin of this receptor is a man aged 50 to 60 with COVID-19, enrolled during active disease. This CDR3 is CASSLYGTGSYEQYF. The CDR3 DNA is TGTGCCAGCAGTTTATACGGGACAGGTTCCTACGAGCAGTACTTC.